These 22 T cell receptor beta chains were sequenced from one sample in a study of blood T cell repertoires in COVID-19. The data were produced by immunoSEQ multiplex PCR, yet TCRdb's version contains in-frame clones alone and is incomplete. The profile shows about 210,000 clones, less than 90% of them singletons. The source material was peripheral blood. The receptor set was obtained from a man in his forties with acute or convalescent COVID-19.

This chain links TRBV27 with TRBJ2-3; TRBD1 matches 8 bases. The junction had 10 bases not matched to a gene; V was cut back by 5 bases and J by 3 bases. This CDR3 has 16 residues. Per the germline V gene, CDR1 is MNHEY and CDR2 is SMNVEV (reference sequence). As DNA, the CDR3 is TGTGCCAGCAGTCAAAAACAGGGGGTTCCTACAGATACGCAGTATTTT. This gives the protein CASSQKQGVPTDTQYF.

The chain carries TRBV28 and TRBJ2-6, with D possibly matching TRBD1 (6 bases). The germline gives CDR1 MDHEN, CDR2 SYDVKM. V lost 3 bases, J lost 2 bases, and 20 bases lay in between. The CDR3 spans 19 residues. The CDR3 sequence is CASSFVGARVTAGANVLTF. CDR3 DNA sequence: TGTGCCAGCAGTTTTGTGGGGGCCAGGGTGACAGCTGGGGCCAACGTCCTGACTTTC.

V gene TRBV6-2 or TRBV6-3 combines with J gene TRBJ2-2; 12 nucleotides align to TRBD1. Germline V gene sequence: CDR1 MNHEY, CDR2 SVGEGT. The ends lost 5 bases at V and 5 bases at J; junction bases unmatched: 3. The CDR3 sequence is 15 residues long. CDR3 nucleotides: TGTGCCAGCAGTCCGGGACAGGGGGCGACCGGGGAGCTGTTTTTT. Translated: CASSPGQGATGELFF.

The V call is TRBV23-1, the J call TRBJ1-2, with a tentative D call TRBD1 (6 bases). TRBV23-1 is designated an ORF whose function remains uncertain. CDR3 length: 15 amino acids. V dropped 3 bases and J dropped 1 base, with 12 bases sitting between them. The chain's CDR3 is CASSHGRGFNYGYTF. DNA for the CDR3: TGCGCCAGCAGTCATGGCAGGGGCTTTAACTATGGCTACACCTTC.

V and J are TRBV24-1 and TRBJ2-2; tentatively, D is TRBD2 (6 bases). The CDR3 is 15 residues long. With 5 bases removed from V and 3 bases from J, the gap between germline ends came to 12 bases. The germline CDR1 and CDR2 sequences are KGHDR and SFDVKD. The CDR3 here is CATSGGGRDTGELFF. The DNA of the CDR3 is TGTGCCACCAGTGGCGGAGGGCGAGACACCGGGGAGCTGTTTTTT.

This sequence joins TRBV24-1 and TRBJ1-5; TRBD1 aligns across 10 bases. With 0 bases clipped from V and 6 bases from J, the junction kept 4 bases outside the gene matches. The germline gives CDR1 KGHDR, CDR2 SFDVKD. CDR3 length: 16 residues. The CDR3 sequence is CATSDLDRGLAQPQHF. The CDR3 DNA follows: TGTGCCACCAGTGATTTGGACAGGGGGCTGGCTCAGCCCCAGCATTTT.

The CDR3 loop is CSVEAFGGSSYEQYF. Written as DNA, the CDR3 is TGCAGCGTTGAGGCTTTCGGCGGGAGCTCCTACGAGCAGTACTTC. The chain joins TRBV29-1 to TRBJ2-7, with 7 bases identical to TRBD2. The CDR3 totals 15 residues. Germline loops: CDR1 SQVTM, CDR2 ANQGSEA. Unmatched junction bases numbered 8, after V lost 3 bases and J lost 0 bases.

This clone was detected only once. The V and J genes are TRBV18 and TRBJ2-2; the D is unclear. Germline lookup yields CDR1 KGHSH and CDR2 LQKENI. V was clipped by 1 base and J by 5 bases, with 11 bases between them. The CDR3 runs to 15 residues. The CDR3 loop reads CASSPRSDLTGELFF. In nucleotides, the CDR3 is TGTGCCAGCTCACCACGAAGCGACCTTACCGGGGAGCTGTTTTTT.

The count of this clone is one. The gene calls are TRBV30 and TRBJ2-5, with 9 bases fitting TRBD2. V shed 0 bases, J shed 2 bases, and the junction held 10 bases outside the gene matches. The CDR3 consists of 17 residues. Germline values: CDR1 GTSNPN, CDR2 SVGIG (reference sequence). CDR3 loop: CAWSVWTAAGGQETQYF. CDR3 nucleotide sequence: TGTGCCTGGAGTGTATGGACTGCGGCGGGGGGGCAAGAGACCCAGTACTTC.

The V call is TRBV19, the J call TRBJ1-1; D is perhaps TRBD1 (6 bases). CDR3 length equals 16 residues. Germline assignment: CDR1 LNHDA and CDR2 SQIVND (reference sequence). V dropped 4 bases and J dropped 0 bases, with 15 bases sitting between them. In nucleotides, the CDR3 is TGTGCCAGTAGTACCTTACAGGGATTCATGAACACTGAAGCTTTCTTT. It specifies CASSTLQGFMNTEAFF.

This clone was seen more than once but under ten times. The chain recombines TRBV7-9 with TRBJ1-1; D unresolved. CDR1 and CDR2 from the germline V gene are SEHNR and FQNEAQ (reference sequence). The CDR3 totals 14 residues. V lost 0 bases and J lost 3, with 8 bases in between. The DNA for the CDR3 is TGTGCCAGCAGCTTAGCGCCTCGGGACACTGAAGCTTTCTTT. Its protein product is CASSLAPRDTEAFF. Full variable domain (remainder filled in from reference TRBV7-9 and TRBJ1-1): DTGVSQNPRHKITKRGQNVTFRCDPISEHNRLYWYRQTLGQGPEFLTYFQNEAQLEKSRLLSDRFSAERPKGSFSTLEIQRTEQGDSAMYLCASSLAPRDTEAFFGQGTRLTVV.

The chain carries TRBV19 and TRBJ2-1; D is unresolved. The CDR3 extends over 17 amino acids. V was clipped by 0 bases and J by 0 bases, with 12 bases between them. Germline values: CDR1 LNHDA, CDR2 SQIVND (reference sequence). The CDR3 nucleotides read TGTGCCAGTAGTATAGATCGTCAACAAAGCTCCTACAATGAGCAGTTCTTC. Protein sequence: CASSIDRQQSSYNEQFF.

This chain uses TRBV15 with TRBJ1-4, with 8 bases fitting TRBD1. The germline V gene has CDR1 LNHNV and CDR2 YYDKDF (reference sequence). The V gene end was trimmed by 0 bases and the J gene end by 3 bases; junction bases not matched to a gene: 15. This CDR3 contains 20 residues. The CDR3 region has the DNA TGTGCCACCAGCAGAGACCCTCCGGGAAGGTCAGGGGGCGCTAATGAAAAACTGTTTTTT. It yields the protein CATSRDPPGRSGGANEKLFF.

V is TRBV7-9 and J is TRBJ2-7, with D perhaps matching TRBD1 (6 bases). Trimming stripped 5 bases from V and 2 bases from J, with 16 bases between. This CDR3 contains 15 residues. Germline V gene data show CDR1 as SEHNR and CDR2 as FQNEAQ (reference sequence). CDR3 region: CASSPGRGRTYEQYF. CDR3 nucleotides: TGTGCCAGCAGCCCGGGCAGGGGCCGGACCTACGAGCAGTACTTC.

This clone was recorded once. The gene calls are TRBV7-3 and TRBJ2-3, with D unresolved. The CDR3 loop spans 13 amino acids. The germline gives CDR1 SGHTA, CDR2 FQGTGA. Trimming pared 9 bases from V and 4 bases from J, leaving 14 bases between. CDR3 protein: CASSRGTPDTQYF. CDR3 bases: TGTGCCAGTTCGAGAGGTACCCCAGATACGCAGTATTTT.

This clone appeared a few times. The chain employs TRBV7-8 and TRBJ2-1; no definite D call. V was shortened by 2 bases and J by 2 bases, with 7 bases between the two germline ends. The CDR3 contains 14 residues. Germline V lookup: CDR1 SGHVS, CDR2 FQNEAQ. DNA for the CDR3: TGTGCCAGCAGCTTAACCCTAGCCTACAATGAGCAGTTCTTC. Its protein is CASSLTLAYNEQFF.

This clone has a single count. The chain links TRBV7-3 to TRBJ2-2; 7 bases match TRBD1. This CDR3 has 14 residues. J lost 6 bases, V lost 5 bases, and 6 bases had no gene match. Per germline, CDR1 SGHTA and CDR2 FQGTGA. CDR3 DNA: TGTGCCAGCAGCCCCGGACAGGTAGCCGGGGAGCTGTTTTTT. It encodes CASSPGQVAGELFF.

CDR3 nucleotide sequence: TGTGCCAGCAGTTACTCGACACAGGGCCCCTATGGCTACACCTTC. Residues: CASSYSTQGPYGYTF. The chain couples TRBV6-5 to TRBJ1-2; D is possibly TRBD1 (6 bases). The CDR3 contains 15 residues. V was shortened by 0 bases and J by 4 bases, with 12 bases between the two germline ends. CDR1 is MNHEY and CDR2 is SVGAGI in the germline V gene.

This chain joins TRBV11-3 and TRBJ2-1; 7 nucleotides agree with TRBD2. Trimming at V came to 8 bases and at J to 5 bases, leaving 3 bases not matched to a gene. The CDR3 length is 12 residues. The V gene's germline CDR1 is SGHNT and CDR2 YENEEA. CDR3 residues: CASAGEHNEQFF. CDR3 DNA: TGTGCCAGCGCGGGGGAACACAATGAGCAGTTCTTC.

CDR3 protein: CASSVVAWREISYEQYF. CDR3 coding DNA: TGTGCCAGCAGCGTAGTCGCTTGGCGGGAGATCTCCTACGAGCAGTACTTC. The V and J genes are TRBV9 and TRBJ2-7; 7 bases map to TRBD2. The CDR3 is 17 residues long. With 0 bases clipped from V and 0 bases from J, the junction kept 9 bases outside the gene matches. Germline CDR1 is SGDLS and CDR2 is YYNGEE.

CDR3 protein: CASSRGLSANTDTQYF. The CDR3 bases are TGCGCCAGCAGCCGGGGGTTGAGCGCCAACACAGATACGCAGTATTTT. The V call is TRBV5-1, the J call TRBJ2-3, with D perhaps TRBD2 (6 bases). The germline V gene encodes CDR1 SGHRS and CDR2 YFSETQ. V gave up 4 bases and J gave up 2 bases, with 17 bases separating them. The CDR3 sequence is 16 residues long.

The chain links TRBV29-1 to TRBJ2-7; no reliable D call. Deletions cut 6 bases from V and 0 bases from J, with 9 bases between. The CDR3 runs 12 residues. Germline V lookup: CDR1 SQVTM, CDR2 ANQGSEA. Here the CDR3 reads CSVARSSYEQYF. The DNA for the CDR3 is TGCAGCGTAGCACGGAGCTCCTACGAGCAGTACTTC.